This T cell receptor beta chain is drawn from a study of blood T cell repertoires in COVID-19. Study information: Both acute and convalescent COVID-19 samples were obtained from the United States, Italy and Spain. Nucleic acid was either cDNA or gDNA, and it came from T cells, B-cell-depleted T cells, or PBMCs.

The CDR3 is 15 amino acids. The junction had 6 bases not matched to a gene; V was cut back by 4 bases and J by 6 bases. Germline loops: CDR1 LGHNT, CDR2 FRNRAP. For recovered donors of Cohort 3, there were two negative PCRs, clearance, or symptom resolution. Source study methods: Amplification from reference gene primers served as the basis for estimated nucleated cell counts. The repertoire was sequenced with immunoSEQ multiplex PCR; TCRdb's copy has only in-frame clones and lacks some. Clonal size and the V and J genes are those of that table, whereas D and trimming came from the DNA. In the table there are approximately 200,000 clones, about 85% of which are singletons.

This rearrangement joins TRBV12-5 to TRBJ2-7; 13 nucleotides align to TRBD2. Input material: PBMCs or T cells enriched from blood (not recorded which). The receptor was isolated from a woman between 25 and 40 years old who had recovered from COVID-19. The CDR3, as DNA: TGTGCTAGTGGTTCGTCGACTAGCGGGAGGCTCGAGCAGTACTTC. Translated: CASGSSTSGRLEQYF.